This T cell receptor (beta chain) is drawn from a study of blood T cell repertoires in COVID-19. Germline CDR1 reads SGHAT; CDR2 reads FQNNGV. The CDR3 contains 15 residues. V was clipped by 5 bases and J by 3 bases, with 14 bases between them. TCRdb keeps only in-frame clones here, not all; method: immunoSEQ multiplex PCR. The sample gives around 120,000 clones, 60% to 85% of which show up once; 2.3% is in the top ten. This receptor was obtained from a man aged 65 to 79 with acute or convalescent COVID-19. The V gene is TRBV11-2, the J gene TRBJ2-1; D is perhaps TRBD2 (7 bases). Material: peripheral blood. The CDR3 DNA is TGTGCCAGCAGCCCTCGGGGGGCGCGCTACAATGAGCAGTTCTTC. Amino acid sequence: CASSPRGARYNEQFF.